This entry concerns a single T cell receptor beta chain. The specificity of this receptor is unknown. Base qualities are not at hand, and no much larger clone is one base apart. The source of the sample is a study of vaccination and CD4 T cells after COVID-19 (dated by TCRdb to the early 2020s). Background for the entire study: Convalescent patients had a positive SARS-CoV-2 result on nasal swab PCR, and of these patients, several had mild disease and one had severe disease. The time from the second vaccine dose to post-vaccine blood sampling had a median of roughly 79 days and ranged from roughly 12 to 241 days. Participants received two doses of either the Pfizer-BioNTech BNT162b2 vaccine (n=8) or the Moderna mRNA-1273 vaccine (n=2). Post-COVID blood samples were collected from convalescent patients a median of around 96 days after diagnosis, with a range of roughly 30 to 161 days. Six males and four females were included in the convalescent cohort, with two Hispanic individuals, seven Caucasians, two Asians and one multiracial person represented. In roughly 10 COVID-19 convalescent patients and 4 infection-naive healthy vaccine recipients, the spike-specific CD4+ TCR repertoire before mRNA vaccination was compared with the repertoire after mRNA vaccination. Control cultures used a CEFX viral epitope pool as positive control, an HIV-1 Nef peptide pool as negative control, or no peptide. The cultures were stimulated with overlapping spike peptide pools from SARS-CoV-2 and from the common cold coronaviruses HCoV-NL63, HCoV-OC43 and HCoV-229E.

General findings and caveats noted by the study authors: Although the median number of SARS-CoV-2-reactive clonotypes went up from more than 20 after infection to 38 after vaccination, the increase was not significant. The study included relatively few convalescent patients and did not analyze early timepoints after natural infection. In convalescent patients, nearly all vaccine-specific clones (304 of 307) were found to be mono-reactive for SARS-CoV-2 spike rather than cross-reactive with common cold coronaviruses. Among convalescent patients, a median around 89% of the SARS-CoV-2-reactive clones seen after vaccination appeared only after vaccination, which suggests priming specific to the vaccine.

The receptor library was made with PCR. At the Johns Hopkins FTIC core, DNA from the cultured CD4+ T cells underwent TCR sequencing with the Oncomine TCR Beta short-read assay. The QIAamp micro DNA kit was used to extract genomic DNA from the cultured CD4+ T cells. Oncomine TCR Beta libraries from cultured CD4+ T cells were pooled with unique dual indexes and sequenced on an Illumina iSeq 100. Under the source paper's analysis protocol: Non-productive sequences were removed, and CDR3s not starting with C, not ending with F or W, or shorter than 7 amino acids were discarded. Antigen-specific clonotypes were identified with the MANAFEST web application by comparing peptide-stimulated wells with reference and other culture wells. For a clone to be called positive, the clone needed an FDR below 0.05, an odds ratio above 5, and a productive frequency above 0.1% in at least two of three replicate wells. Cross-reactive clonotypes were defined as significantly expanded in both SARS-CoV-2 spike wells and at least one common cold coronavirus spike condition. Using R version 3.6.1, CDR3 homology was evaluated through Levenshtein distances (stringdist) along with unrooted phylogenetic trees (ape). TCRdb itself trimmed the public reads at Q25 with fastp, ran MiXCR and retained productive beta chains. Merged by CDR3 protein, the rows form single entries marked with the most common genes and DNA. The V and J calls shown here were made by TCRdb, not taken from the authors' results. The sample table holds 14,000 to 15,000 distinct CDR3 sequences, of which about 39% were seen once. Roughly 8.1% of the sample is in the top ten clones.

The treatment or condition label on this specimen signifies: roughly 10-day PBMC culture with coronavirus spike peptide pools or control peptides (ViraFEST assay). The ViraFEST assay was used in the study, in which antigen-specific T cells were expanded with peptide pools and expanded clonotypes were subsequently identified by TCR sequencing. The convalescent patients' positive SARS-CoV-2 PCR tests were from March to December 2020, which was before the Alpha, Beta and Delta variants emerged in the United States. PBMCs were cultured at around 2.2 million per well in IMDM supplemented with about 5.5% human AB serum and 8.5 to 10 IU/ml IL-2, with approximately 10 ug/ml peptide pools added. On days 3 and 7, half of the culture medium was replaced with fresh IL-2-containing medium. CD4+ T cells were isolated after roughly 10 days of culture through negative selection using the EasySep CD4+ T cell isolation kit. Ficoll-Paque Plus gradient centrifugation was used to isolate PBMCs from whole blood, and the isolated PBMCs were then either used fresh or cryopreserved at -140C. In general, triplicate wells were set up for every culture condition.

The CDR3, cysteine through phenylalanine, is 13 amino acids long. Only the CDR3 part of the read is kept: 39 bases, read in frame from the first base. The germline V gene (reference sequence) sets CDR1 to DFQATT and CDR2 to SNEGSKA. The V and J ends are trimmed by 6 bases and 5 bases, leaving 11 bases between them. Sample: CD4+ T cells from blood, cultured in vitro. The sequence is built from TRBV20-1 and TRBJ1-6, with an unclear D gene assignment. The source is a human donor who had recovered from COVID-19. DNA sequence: TGCAGTGCAGCGGAAAAGAATAATTCACCCCTCCACTTT. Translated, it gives CSAAEKNNSPLHF.